These 9 T cell receptor beta chains originate from one sample sequenced in a study of OX40 agonist ivuxolimab in advanced cancers. Clones were sequenced by immunoSEQ multiplex PCR, and TCRdb holds only the in-frame ones, with some missing. This table has 50,000 to 75,000 clones, about 89% appearing once. Material: CD4+ or CD8+ T cells sorted from blood, obtained in a trial of the OX40 agonist ivuxolimab. These receptors all stem from an adult with an advanced solid tumor such as melanoma, head and neck, liver or kidney cancer.

The genes are TRBV5-4 and TRBJ1-2, with 8 positions matching TRBD1. From germline, CDR1 is SGHNT and CDR2 YYREEE (reference sequence). The CDR3 is made up of 14 amino acids. V trimming: 4 bases; J trimming: 4 bases; junction bases outside the gene matches: 6. As DNA, the CDR3 is TGTGCCAGCAGCGTGACAGGGGTTGCCTATGGCTACACCTTC. Translating it yields CASSVTGVAYGYTF.

The chain uses TRBV2 and TRBJ2-1, with TRBD2 matching over 10 bases. Germline lookup yields CDR1 SNHLY and CDR2 FYNNEI. The CDR3 is made up of 18 amino acids. V was pared by 2 bases and J by 4 bases, with 11 bases of the junction left unmatched. CDR3 region: CASSELLAGAPLYNEQFF. CDR3 bases: TGTGCCAGCAGTGAATTGCTAGCGGGAGCCCCATTATACAATGAGCAGTTCTTC.

The chain recombines TRBV19 with TRBJ1-5, with 7 nucleotides matching TRBD1. CDR1 is LNHDA, CDR2 SQIVND, per germline (reference sequence). With V trimmed by 5 bases and J by 6 bases, 7 bases remained unmatched. This CDR3 has 14 amino acids. The CDR3 here is CASSPVRTGQPQHF. The DNA of the CDR3 is TGTGCCAGTAGTCCGGTCAGGACAGGTCAGCCCCAGCATTTT.

The V call is TRBV4-1, the J call TRBJ1-4, with 9 bases that match TRBD1. CDR3 size: 13 residues. CDR1 is MGHRA and CDR2 is YSYEKL in the germline V gene. The ends lost 5 bases at V and 8 bases at J; junction bases unmatched: 3. The CDR3 region has the DNA TGCGCCAGCAGCGACAGGGGGACCGAAAAACTGTTTTTT. This sequence encodes CASSDRGTEKLFF.

J is TRBJ2-1 and V is TRBV14; 8 bases are shared with TRBD2. Per the germline V gene, CDR1 is SGHDN and CDR2 is FVKESK. CDR3 length equals 15 residues. The V segment lost 2 bases and the J segment 9 bases; nucleotides outside the gene matches: 9. In nucleotides, the CDR3 is TGTGCCAGCAGCCAACCCGGGACTAGGCCCCGTGAGCAGTTCTTC. Its protein product is CASSQPGTRPREQFF.

This rearrangement joins TRBV9 to TRBJ2-3; TRBD2 matches 10 bases. The CDR3 totals 16 residues. Germline V gives CDR1 SGDLS, CDR2 YYNGEE. V was clipped by 4 bases and J by 5 bases; unmatched bases: 10. CDR3 amino acids: CASSTKMSGREDTQYF. The CDR3 bases are TGTGCCAGCAGCACAAAGATGAGCGGGAGGGAAGATACGCAGTATTTT.

The chain employs TRBV27 and TRBJ2-1; 8 bases fit TRBD2. Germline V CDR1 and CDR2: MNHEY, SMNVEV (reference sequence). The CDR3 consists of 14 residues. V shed 6 bases and J 8 bases; nucleotides not matched to a gene: 9. CDR3 protein: CASRAGGGGDEQFF. Here the CDR3 DNA reads TGTGCCAGCAGGGCGGGAGGTGGAGGAGATGAGCAGTTCTTC.

This clone is a singleton in its sample. The gene calls are TRBV6-6 and TRBJ1-2, with D maybe TRBD1 (5 bases). V was cut by 0 bases and J by 8 bases, with 16 bases left in between. Germline CDR1 reads MNHNY; CDR2 reads SVGAGI (reference sequence). The CDR3 consists of 15 residues. CDR3 amino acids: CASSYSHSGTDGYTF. CDR3 DNA: TGTGCCAGCAGTTACTCTCACTCCGGGACGGACGGCTACACCTTC.

This chain joins TRBV7-2 and TRBJ2-3, with 9 bases that match TRBD2. CDR1 is SGHTA, CDR2 FQGNSA, per germline. V shed 3 bases and J 2 bases; nucleotides not matched to a gene: 3. The CDR3 contains 15 residues. The CDR3 loop reads CASSFSGSHTDTQYF. The CDR3 DNA reads as TGTGCCAGCAGCTTTAGCGGGAGTCACACAGATACGCAGTATTTT.